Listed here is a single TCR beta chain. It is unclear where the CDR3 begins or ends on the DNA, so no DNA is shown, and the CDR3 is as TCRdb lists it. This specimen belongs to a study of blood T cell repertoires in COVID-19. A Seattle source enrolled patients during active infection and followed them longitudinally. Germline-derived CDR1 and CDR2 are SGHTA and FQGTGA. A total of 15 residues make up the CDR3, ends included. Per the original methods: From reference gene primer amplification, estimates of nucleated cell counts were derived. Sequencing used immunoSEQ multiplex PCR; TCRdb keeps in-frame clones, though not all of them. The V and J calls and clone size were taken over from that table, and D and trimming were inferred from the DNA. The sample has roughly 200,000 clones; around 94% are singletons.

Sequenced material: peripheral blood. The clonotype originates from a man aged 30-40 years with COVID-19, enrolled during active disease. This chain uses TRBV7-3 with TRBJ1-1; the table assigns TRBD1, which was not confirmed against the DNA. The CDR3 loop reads CASSLVSGQGAEAFF.